This T cell receptor (beta chain) appears in the sequencing data of a study of post-analysis software for immune sequencing data. Every TCR beta cDNA library bore unique molecular identifiers. A population of roughly 0.85 to 11 million T cells gave rise to around 530,000 cDNA molecules. TCRdb itself ran the PCR reads through MiXCR, one entry per CDR3 protein. This sample yields about 770,000 distinct CDR3 sequences, of which more than 45% are seen a single time; approximately 4.4% belongs to the top ten. Findings and caveats of the study: The normalized Chao1 diversity of multiple sclerosis patients was significantly lower than that of controls. Compared with controls, patients had more of about 5 TRBV segments, including TRBV5-6, TRBV5-1 and TRBV20-1. By F measure, strong co-clustering occurred among samples prepared in the same batch.

Germline V gene sequence: CDR1 SQVTM, CDR2 ANQGSEA. This CDR3 has 16 amino acids. Deletions cut 0 bases from V and 4 bases from J, with 18 bases between. To note about this clonotype: Its antigen is undetermined.

Sequencing input: blood. The chain has TRBV29-1 and TRBJ1-1; tentative D call: TRBD1 (6 bases). The receptor comes from a girl between 10 and 17 years old with multiple sclerosis. This chain's CDR3 is CSVEDLGGGRGTEAFF. The CDR3 DNA follows: TGCAGCGTTGAAGATCTGGGAGGGGGTCGGGGCACTGAAGCTTTCTTT.